The rows below give T cell receptor beta chains drawn from one sample of a study of blood T cell repertoires in COVID-19. Assay: immunoSEQ multiplex PCR; the TCRdb copy retains only in-frame clones and omits some. Of 220,000 or so clones listed, around four fifths are singletons. Material for sequencing was peripheral blood. These receptors were taken from an elderly woman with acute or convalescent COVID-19. The CDR3 runs from the conserved cysteine through the conserved F or W. Each record gives: J gene, D gene, V gene, clone size, CDR3 length, CDR3 protein, CDR3 DNA. The D gene is left open where the match is weak. Clone sizes are given selectively: once, few, many, or a class where the clone is expanded.

>TRBJ1-3|TRBD1|TRBV5-6|-|14
CASSLQGAGNTIYF
TGTGCCAGCAGCTTACAGGGGGCTGGAAACACCATATATTTT
>TRBJ1-6|TRBD1|TRBV7-2|-|15
CASSKVGTANSPLHF
TGTGCCAGCAGCAAGGTTGGGACAGCAAATTCACCCCTCCACTTT
>TRBJ1-5|TRBD1|TRBV3-1/TRBV3-2|-|16
CASSHRSTGGAQPQHF
TGTGCCAGCAGCCACAGAAGTACAGGGGGCGCACAGCCCCAGCATTTT
>TRBJ1-4|-|TRBV21-1|-|14
CASSRTDNLEKLFF
TGTGCCAGCAGCAGGACTGACAATCTTGAAAAACTGTTTTTT
>TRBJ1-3|-|TRBV3-1/TRBV3-2|-|16
CASSQETRLTGNTIYF
TGTGCCAGCAGCCAAGAAACGCGTTTGACTGGAAACACCATATATTTT
>TRBJ2-1|TRBD1|TRBV5-1|once|13
CASSLGQGHEQFF
TGCGCCAGCAGCTTGGGACAGGGCCATGAGCAGTTCTTC
>TRBJ1-2|-|TRBV7-2|-|13
CASSLNSNYGYTF
TGTGCCAGCAGCTTAAACAGTAACTATGGCTACACCTTC
>TRBJ1-3|-|TRBV7-9|-|16
CASSSQISFSGNTIYF
TGTGCCAGCAGCTCTCAGATCTCCTTCTCCGGAAACACCATATATTTT
>TRBJ2-5|-|TRBV10-2|-|13
CASSRDSQETQYF
TGCGCCAGCAGCCGGGACTCTCAAGAGACCCAGTACTTC
>TRBJ2-7|-|TRBV7-2|-|15
CASSNRVLSSYEQYF
TGTGCCAGCAGCAACCGGGTCCTGAGCTCCTACGAGCAGTACTTC
>TRBJ2-7|TRBD1|TRBV6-5|-|14
CASRYQRDSYEQYF
TGTGCCAGCAGGTACCAACGGGACAGCTACGAGCAGTACTTC
>TRBJ1-1|-|TRBV28|-|11
CASRTGGEAFF
TGTGCCAGCAGGACCGGGGGTGAAGCTTTCTTT
>TRBJ2-7|TRBD2|TRBV7-9|-|12
CASSVLAAEQYF
TGTGCCAGCAGCGTCCTAGCGGCCGAGCAGTACTTC
>TRBJ2-7|TRBD2|TRBV27|-|15
CASSLGLAGVYEQYF
TGTGCCAGCAGTTTAGGTCTAGCGGGAGTGTACGAGCAGTACTTC
>TRBJ1-3|-|TRBV3-1/TRBV3-2|-|17
CASSRGIGGGHGNTIYF
TGTGCCAGCAGCCGAGGAATTGGGGGGGGGCACGGAAACACCATATATTTT
>TRBJ1-6|TRBD1|TRBV6-4|once|14
CASSEATGISPLHF
TGTGCCAGCAGTGAAGCGACAGGGATTTCACCCCTCCACTTT
>TRBJ1-3|TRBD1|TRBV5-1|once|17
CASSSGQAELSGNTIYF
TGCGCCAGCAGTTCGGGACAGGCCGAACTCTCTGGAAACACCATATATTTT
>TRBJ2-2|-|TRBV23-1|few|14
CASSHQGQYGELFF
TGCGCCAGCAGCCACCAGGGGCAGTACGGGGAGCTGTTTTTT
>TRBJ2-1|-|TRBV19|-|11
CASTGDNEQFF
TGTGCCAGTACAGGGGACAATGAGCAGTTCTTC
>TRBJ2-3|TRBD1|TRBV5-6|-|16
CASSTSGQGVPDTQYF
TGTGCCAGCAGCACGTCGGGACAGGGGGTCCCAGATACGCAGTATTTT
>TRBJ1-2|-|TRBV2|-|13
CASSAGGIYGYTF
TGTGCCAGCAGTGCGGGGGGGATCTATGGCTACACCTTC
>TRBJ1-1|TRBD1|TRBV5-6|-|16
CASSLWTGHMNTEAFF
TGTGCCAGCAGCTTGTGGACAGGGCACATGAACACTGAAGCTTTCTTT
>TRBJ2-3|-|TRBV10-2|-|15
CASSDVTTSTDTQYF
TGCGCCAGCAGTGACGTAACTACAAGCACAGATACGCAGTATTTT
>TRBJ1-4|-|TRBV18|-|14
CASSPTGVREKLFF
TGTGCCAGCTCACCAACGGGGGTCCGGGAAAAACTGTTTTTT
>TRBJ1-2|TRBD1|TRBV7-2|-|15
CASSLAGGTGEGYTF
TGTGCCAGCAGCTTAGCGGGCGGGACAGGGGAAGGCTACACCTTC
>TRBJ2-1|TRBD2|TRBV5-1|-|15
CASSWATSGHNEQFF
TGCGCCAGCAGCTGGGCGACTAGCGGCCACAATGAGCAGTTCTTC
>TRBJ1-3|-|TRBV18|-|17
CASSPRARGYSGNTIYF
TGTGCCAGCTCACCACGTGCCCGGGGTTACTCTGGAAACACCATATATTTT
>TRBJ1-2|-|TRBV10-3|once|14
CAISETGINYGYTF
TGTGCCATCAGTGAGACAGGGATCAACTATGGCTACACCTTC
>TRBJ2-2|TRBD2|TRBV6-1|few|17
CASSDQAGASSTGELFF
TGTGCCAGCAGTGATCAAGCGGGGGCCTCGAGCACCGGGGAGCTGTTTTTT
>TRBJ2-2|-|TRBV9|once|15
CASSAREGNTGELFF
TGTGCCAGCAGCGCCCGAGAGGGGAACACCGGGGAGCTGTTTTTT
>TRBJ1-4|-|TRBV6-6|-|15
CASSYSGQREEKLFF
TGTGCCAGCAGTTACTCAGGACAGAGAGAAGAAAAACTGTTTTTT
>TRBJ1-2|-|TRBV2|-|16
CASSERRWGTTYGYTF
TGTGCCAGCAGTGAACGTCGGTGGGGCACAACCTATGGCTACACCTTC
>TRBJ2-1|TRBD1|TRBV4-1|-|16
CASSPSPGQANNEQFF
TGCGCCAGCAGCCCGTCTCCGGGACAGGCCAACAATGAGCAGTTCTTC
>TRBJ2-1|-|TRBV9|-|14
CASSQGRVYNEQFF
TGTGCCAGCAGCCAGGGCAGGGTGTACAATGAGCAGTTCTTC
>TRBJ2-7|-|TRBV18|-|13
CASSPGQNYEQYF
TGTGCCAGCTCACCTGGACAGAACTACGAGCAGTACTTC
>TRBJ2-1|TRBD2|TRBV5-1|-|17
CASSSSASGGAFYEQFF
TGCGCCAGCAGCTCATCAGCCAGCGGGGGGGCCTTCTATGAGCAGTTCTTC
>TRBJ1-1|TRBD1|TRBV19|once|15
CASLPGTGRLEHAFF
TGTGCCAGTCTCCCCGGGACAGGGCGGTTAGAGCACGCTTTCTTT
>TRBJ2-2|TRBD1|TRBV14|-|16
CASSHPGQTHTGELFF
TGTGCCAGCAGCCATCCGGGACAGACTCACACCGGGGAGCTGTTTTTT
>TRBJ2-1|TRBD1|TRBV6-5|-|14
CASSLNRGGNEQFF
TGTGCCAGCAGTCTCAACAGGGGCGGCAATGAGCAGTTCTTC
>TRBJ1-1|-|TRBV28|-|14
CASTWGGGGNEAFF
TGTGCCAGCACCTGGGGTGGGGGCGGAAATGAAGCTTTCTTT
>TRBJ1-4|TRBD1|TRBV7-6|-|15
CASSATGEFGEKLFF
TGTGCCAGCAGCGCGACAGGGGAGTTTGGAGAAAAACTGTTTTTT
>TRBJ2-5|-|TRBV18|-|13
CASSLTSQETQYF
TGTGCCAGCTCACTAACATCTCAAGAGACCCAGTACTTC